This T cell receptor (beta chain) was captured in a study of blood T cells in healthy people across ages. Study outcomes and limitations: Nothing was known about donor CMV status, and this possibly confounded expanded clonotype changes.

This clonotype showed up just a few times. The antigen remains undetermined. The study drew donors from healthy Caucasian individuals in Russia aged about 6 to 95. PCR was performed a second time for about 7 to 11 cycles using a sample-barcoded 5' primer and a J-beta primer mix. TCRdb reprocessed the 5' RACE reads via MiXCR and lists one record per CDR3 protein. The table includes 650,000 to 800,000 distinct CDR3 sequences, roughly 44% detected once. The sequenced material came from blood. This TCR was sampled from a man aged 60-69 years in good health.

This CDR3 reads CASGKRVGGYEQYF. For the CDR3, the DNA is TGTGCCAGTGGCAAGCGGGTCGGAGGCTACGAGCAGTACTTC. V and J are TRBV2 and TRBJ2-7; possible D gene TRBD2, 6 bases. CDR1 and CDR2 (germline): SNHLY, FYNNEI. The germline V and J ends were trimmed by 9 bases and 3 bases, with 18 bases remaining between them. This CDR3 is 14 amino acids long.